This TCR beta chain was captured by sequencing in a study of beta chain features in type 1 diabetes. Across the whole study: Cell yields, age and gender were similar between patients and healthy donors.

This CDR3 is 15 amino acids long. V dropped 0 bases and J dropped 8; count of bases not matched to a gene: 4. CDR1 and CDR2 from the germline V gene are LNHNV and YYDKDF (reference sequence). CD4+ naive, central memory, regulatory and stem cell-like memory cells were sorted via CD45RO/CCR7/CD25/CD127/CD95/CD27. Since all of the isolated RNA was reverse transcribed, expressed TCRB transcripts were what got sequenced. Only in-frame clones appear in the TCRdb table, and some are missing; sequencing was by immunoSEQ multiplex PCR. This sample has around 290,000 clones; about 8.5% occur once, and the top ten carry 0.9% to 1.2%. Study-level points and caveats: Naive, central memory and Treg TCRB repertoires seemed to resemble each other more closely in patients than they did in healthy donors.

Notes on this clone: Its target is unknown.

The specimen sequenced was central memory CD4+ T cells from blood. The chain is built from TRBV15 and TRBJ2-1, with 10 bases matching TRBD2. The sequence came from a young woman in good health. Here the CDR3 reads CATSRDSGGKDEQFF. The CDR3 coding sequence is TGTGCCACCAGCAGAGATAGCGGGGGGAAGGATGAGCAGTTCTTC.